This TCR beta chain was identified during a study of T cell responses to AZD1222 COVID-19 vaccine. The CDR3 loop spans 12 amino acids. Trimming removed 6 bases from V and 4 bases from J, with 9 bases in between. Germline loops: CDR1 SEHNR, CDR2 FQNEAQ (reference sequence). Assay: immunoSEQ multiplex PCR; the TCRdb copy retains only in-frame clones and omits some. The sample shows 140,000 or so clones, around 90% of them seen only once. Overall study results and limits: Spike was spanned by vaccine-associated CD4 TCRs, which were dominant at 160-218 and 743-854.

A note on this clone: What it recognizes is unknown.

The receptor was isolated from an adult who received the MenACWY meningococcal vaccine as a control. Sequencing was performed on peripheral blood, taken 28 days after the second dose of the MenACWY control vaccine. The chain employs TRBV7-9 and TRBJ1-1, with D unclear. CDR3 protein: CASRPFGTEAFF. The CDR3 DNA is TGTGCCAGCAGGCCCTTTGGCACTGAAGCTTTCTTT. The full variable domain, rest sourced from reference TRBV7-9 and TRBJ1-1, is DTGVSQNPRHKITKRGQNVTFRCDPISEHNRLYWYRQTLGQGPEFLTYFQNEAQLEKSRLLSDRFSAERPKGSFSTLEIQRTEQGDSAMYLCASRPFGTEAFFGQGTRLTVV.